This is a list of T cell receptor beta chains from one sample in a study of Graves' ophthalmopathy and Graves' hyperthyroidism. TCRdb re-called the multiplex PCR reads with MiXCR, one entry per CDR3 protein. The sample consists of over a million distinct CDR3 sequences, less than 45% of them appearing once. The specimen was peripheral blood or thyroid tissue (not recorded which). The receptor set was obtained from an adult man with Graves' hyperthyroidism. Both conserved end residues are part of each CDR3. Each record gives: D gene, clone size, V gene, J gene, CDR3 DNA, CDR3 protein. D genes are given only for firm matches. Clone size is not always given. Where it is, it says once, few, many or a class for expanded clones.

d_call: NA; clone_size: many; v_call: TRBV20-1; j_call: TRBJ1-2; cdr3_nt: TGCAGTGCTAGGGTACTTAACTATGGCTACACCTTC; cdr3_aa: CSARVLNYGYTF
d_call: NA; clone_size: few; v_call: TRBV6-6; j_call: TRBJ1-5; cdr3_nt: TGTGCCAGCAGTTACGGGGGCGGCAGGGGAGGCAATCAGCCCCAGCATTTT; cdr3_aa: CASSYGGGRGGNQPQHF
d_call: NA; clone_size: many; v_call: TRBV6-4; j_call: TRBJ2-2; cdr3_nt: TGTGCCAGCAGTGCAGACTCGTACACCGGGGAGCTGTTTTTT; cdr3_aa: CASSADSYTGELFF
d_call: NA; clone_size: few; v_call: TRBV7-8; j_call: TRBJ2-7; cdr3_nt: TGTGCCAGCCGGGGCGGGGACGAGCAGTACTTC; cdr3_aa: CASRGGDEQYF
d_call: TRBD1; clone_size: NA; v_call: TRBV7-9; j_call: TRBJ2-5; cdr3_nt: TGTGCCAGCAGCTTGAGAGGGGGCAAGTTCGGGACCCAGTACTTC; cdr3_aa: CASSLRGGKFGTQYF
d_call: TRBD1; clone_size: few; v_call: TRBV6-6; j_call: TRBJ1-2; cdr3_nt: TGTGCCAGCAGTAAAACGCAGGGGGCAGGCTATGGCTACACCTTC; cdr3_aa: CASSKTQGAGYGYTF
d_call: TRBD2; clone_size: many; v_call: TRBV11-2; j_call: TRBJ2-7; cdr3_nt: TGTGCCAGCAGCTTTCGGGAGGTTCAGAGCTACGAGCAGTACTTC; cdr3_aa: CASSFREVQSYEQYF
d_call: NA; clone_size: many; v_call: TRBV2; j_call: TRBJ1-1; cdr3_nt: TGTGCCGTCGCACGGGCACGCCCGCTGGCTTTCTTT; cdr3_aa: CAVARARPLAFF
d_call: TRBD1; clone_size: many; v_call: TRBV28; j_call: TRBJ1-2; cdr3_nt: TGTGCCAGCAGTCTGGACAGGGCGCTTGGCTACACCTTC; cdr3_aa: CASSLDRALGYTF
d_call: NA; clone_size: few; v_call: TRBV6-5; j_call: TRBJ1-4; cdr3_nt: TGTGCCAGCAGTGGAGCGGACCTATCTAATGAAAAACTGTTTTTT; cdr3_aa: CASSGADLSNEKLFF
d_call: NA; clone_size: NA; v_call: TRBV28; j_call: TRBJ2-5; cdr3_nt: TGTGCCAGCAGTCACGACCAAGAGACCCAGTACTTC; cdr3_aa: CASSHDQETQYF
d_call: NA; clone_size: few; v_call: TRBV19; j_call: TRBJ2-7; cdr3_nt: TGTGCCAGTAGTACGATCCAGGGGCGCGTTATGAGCGAGCAGTACTTC; cdr3_aa: CASSTIQGRVMSEQYF
d_call: NA; clone_size: NA; v_call: TRBV5-1; j_call: TRBJ1-3; cdr3_nt: TGCGCCAGCAGCTTAGCCCACCTCGCAGGAAACACCATATATTTT; cdr3_aa: CASSLAHLAGNTIYF
d_call: NA; clone_size: many; v_call: TRBV29-1; j_call: TRBJ1-4; cdr3_nt: TGCAGCGTTTTAGGGGACACCGATGAAAAACTGTTTTTT; cdr3_aa: CSVLGDTDEKLFF
d_call: NA; clone_size: NA; v_call: TRBV10-3; j_call: TRBJ1-2; cdr3_nt: TGTGCCATCAGTGAGCCACCGGCTAACTATGGCTACACCTTC; cdr3_aa: CAISEPPANYGYTF
d_call: TRBD2; clone_size: NA; v_call: TRBV2; j_call: TRBJ2-1; cdr3_nt: TGTGCCAGCAGTGAAACAGTGGGGAGGACTAGAAGTCACAATGAGCAGTTCTTC; cdr3_aa: CASSETVGRTRSHNEQFF